Listed here are 28 T cell receptor beta chains from one sample, sequenced in a study of cytomegalovirus exposure and HLA in healthy donors. PCR amplification relied on 60 Vbeta primers (plus 13 Jbeta primers). The repertoire was sequenced with immunoSEQ multiplex PCR; TCRdb's copy has only in-frame clones and lacks some. This table has over 150,000 clones, 82% appearing once. The sequenced material came from PBMCs. The source of these receptors is a man between 45 and 60 years old in good health and CMV-seropositive.

The chain has TRBV7-3 and TRBJ2-1, with D possibly TRBD2 on 5 matching bases. CDR3 length: 14 residues. The V end lost 1 base, the J end lost 7 bases, and 11 bases lay between the germline ends. CDR1 and CDR2 from the germline V gene are SGHTA and FQGTGA. The CDR3: CASSLRGDTNEQFF. The CDR3 coding sequence is TGTGCCAGCAGCTTAAGGGGAGATACAAATGAGCAGTTCTTC.

This clone was seen a single time. The chain employs TRBV29-1 and TRBJ2-1; D might be TRBD2 (6 bases). The germline gives CDR1 SQVTM, CDR2 ANQGSEA. The CDR3 is 13 residues long. V lost 7 bases to trimming and J lost 4 bases, with 14 bases between them. The chain's CDR3 is CSAGADLYNEQFF. CDR3 nucleotides: TGCAGCGCGGGAGCGGACCTTTACAATGAGCAGTTCTTC.

The rearrangement links TRBV5-4 to TRBJ2-3; 7 bases are shared with TRBD2. Germline CDR1 reads SGHNT; CDR2 reads YYREEE (reference sequence). Unmatched junction bases numbered 8, after V lost 0 bases and J lost 4 bases. The CDR3 spans 16 residues. The CDR3 reads CASSLEGGRNADTQYF. The DNA for the CDR3 is TGTGCCAGCAGCTTGGAAGGCGGGAGAAACGCAGATACGCAGTATTTT.

The gene calls are TRBV9 and TRBJ2-1; TRBD2 matches at 7 bases. Per germline, CDR1 SGDLS and CDR2 YYNGEE. The trim removed 0 bases at V and 4 bases at J, leaving 7 bases unmatched. The CDR3 has 16 residues. CDR3: CASSVEGLAVYNEQFF. The CDR3 coding sequence is TGTGCCAGCAGCGTAGAGGGGCTAGCGGTATACAATGAGCAGTTCTTC.

The chain has TRBV19 and TRBJ2-5, with D perhaps TRBD1 (6 bases). Trimming stripped 2 bases from V and 0 bases from J, with 7 bases between. This CDR3 spans 14 amino acids. Germline V gene data show CDR1 as LNHDA and CDR2 as SQIVND (reference sequence). CDR3 protein: CASSITGYQETQYF. CDR3 coding DNA: TGTGCCAGTAGTATAACAGGGTACCAAGAGACCCAGTACTTC.

V and J are TRBV7-3 and TRBJ2-2; 9 positions agree with TRBD2. Germline V gene lookup returns CDR1 SGHTA and CDR2 FQGTGA. Germline trimming cut 3 bases from V and 5 bases from J; bases unmatched to any gene: 7. The CDR3 covers 16 residues. DNA of the CDR3: TGTGCCAGCAGCTTCGCCGGGACTAGCCGGACCGGGGAGCTGTTTTTT. As protein: CASSFAGTSRTGELFF.

This chain joins TRBV9 and TRBJ2-2, with 7 bases lining up with TRBD2. V lost 1 base to trimming and J lost 6 bases; unmatched junction nucleotides: 12. The CDR3 is 17 residues long. The germline CDR1 and CDR2 sequences are SGDLS and YYNGEE. CDR3 bases: TGTGCCAGCAGCGTAACCCAGGCGGCGGGGGTGGCCGGGGAGCTGTTTTTT. It codes for CASSVTQAAGVAGELFF. Based on the CDR3 plus reference TRBV9 and TRBJ2-2, the full variable domain is DSGVTQTPKHLITATGQRVTLRCSPRSGDLSVYWYQQSLDQGLQFLIQYYNGEERAKGNILERFSAQQFPDLHSELNLSSLELGDSALYFCASSVTQAAGVAGELFFGEGSRLTVL.

The CDR3 reads CASSATGTGAGFEAFF. The CDR3 coding sequence is TGTGCCAGCAGTGCTACGGGGACAGGAGCTGGTTTTGAAGCTTTCTTT. This chain connects TRBV6-1 to TRBJ1-1; TRBD1 agrees at 8 bases. The CDR3 extends over 16 amino acids. Trimming at V came to 4 bases and at J to 7 bases, leaving 14 bases not matched to a gene. The germline V gene has CDR1 MNHNS and CDR2 SASEGT.

The genes are TRBV9 and TRBJ1-1, with a weak D call TRBD1 (6 bases). The CDR3 runs to 14 residues. Per germline, CDR1 SGDLS and CDR2 YYNGEE. Trimming took off 4 bases at V and 7 bases at J, with 17 bases between the two ends. CDR3 residues: CASSKTGIEGEAFF. The CDR3 DNA is TGTGCCAGCAGCAAAACAGGGATTGAGGGTGAAGCTTTCTTT.

The gene calls are TRBV5-1 and TRBJ1-2, with 7 nucleotides matching TRBD1. Per the germline V gene, CDR1 is SGHRS and CDR2 is YFSETQ. The CDR3 covers 14 residues. The trim removed 3 bases at V and 9 bases at J, leaving 11 bases unmatched. The chain's CDR3 is CASSYQGTDWSYTF. The CDR3, as DNA: TGCGCCAGCAGCTATCAAGGGACAGACTGGAGCTACACCTTC.

CDR3 amino acids: CASSLRTREGASTDTQYF. CDR3 DNA: TGCGCCAGCAGCTTGCGTACCAGGGAGGGCGCAAGTACAGATACGCAGTATTTT. V gene TRBV5-1 combines with J gene TRBJ2-3; 7 positions agree with TRBD2. V dropped 1 base and J dropped 3; count of bases not matched to a gene: 14. This CDR3 is 18 amino acids long. The germline V gene encodes CDR1 SGHRS and CDR2 YFSETQ.

The chain links TRBV19 to TRBJ1-5; no clear D gene. This CDR3 spans 13 amino acids. CDR1 and CDR2 from the germline V gene are LNHDA and SQIVND (reference sequence). The V end was cut by 7 bases, the J end by 1 base, with 8 bases between. As DNA, the CDR3 is TGTGCCAGTACGCAGTTAAGCAATCAGCCCCAGCATTTT. Translating it yields CASTQLSNQPQHF.

V is TRBV13 and J is TRBJ2-7; 11 nucleotides line up with TRBD1. The CDR3 is made up of 13 amino acids. Germline CDR1 and CDR2: PRHDT and FYEKMQ (reference sequence). V shed 5 bases and J 7 bases; nucleotides not matched to a gene: 4. CDR3 amino acids: CASSQGTGGEQYF. In DNA, the CDR3 is TGTGCCAGCAGCCAAGGGACAGGGGGAGAGCAGTACTTC.

The chain has TRBV6-5 and TRBJ2-5; a possible D gene is TRBD1 (5 bases). Germline assignment: CDR1 MNHEY and CDR2 SVGAGI. The V end lost 2 bases, the J end lost 1 base, and 11 bases lay between the germline ends. The CDR3 loop spans 15 amino acids. This CDR3 reads CASSYRGALQETQYF. The CDR3 region has the DNA TGTGCCAGCAGTTACAGGGGCGCCCTCCAAGAGACCCAGTACTTC.

The chain combines TRBV6-1 with TRBJ2-5; possibly TRBD1 for D (6 bases). Trimming removed 4 bases at V and 1 base at J, with 7 bases between. CDR1 is MNHNS and CDR2 is SASEGT in the germline V gene. The CDR3 length is 13 residues. CDR3 nucleotide sequence: TGTGCCAGCAGTGGGACAGCCCAAGAGACCCAGTACTTC. This encodes CASSGTAQETQYF.

The chain joins TRBV7-8 to TRBJ2-5; a weak D match, TRBD1 (7 bases). CDR1 and CDR2 (germline): SGHVS, FQNEAQ. V lost 4 bases to trimming and J lost 2 bases, with 11 bases between them. The CDR3 runs 14 residues. CDR3 region: CASSWAGQQETQYF. CDR3 nucleotide sequence: TGTGCCAGCAGCTGGGCGGGACAGCAAGAGACCCAGTACTTC.

The J gene is TRBJ2-7, the V gene TRBV21-1; no check of the table's D call, TRBD2, against the DNA was made. TRBV21-1 is a recognized pseudogene. This CDR3 contains 15 residues. The CDR3 DNA reads TGTGCCAGCAGGGACCGATTAGCGGGGGGGCGCGAGCAGTACTTC. Its translation: CASRDRLAGGREQYF.

This clone was seen a few times. The chain links TRBV11-2 to TRBJ1-1; 8 bases match TRBD1. Germline CDR1 and CDR2: SGHAT and FQNNGV. The CDR3 is made up of 18 amino acids. After removal of 0 bases from V and 1 base from J, the junction contained 10 bases not matched to a gene. The CDR3 is CASSLDGQGSERNTEAFF. In DNA form, the CDR3 reads TGTGCCAGCAGCTTAGACGGACAGGGCTCCGAAAGGAACACTGAAGCTTTCTTT.

This chain links TRBV6-1 with TRBJ1-2; 7 nucleotides match TRBD1. Germline V gene sequence: CDR1 MNHNS, CDR2 SASEGT. The CDR3 is 16 amino acids. Losses at the gene ends were 4 bases for V and 4 bases for J; bases not matched to a gene: 12. The CDR3 sequence: CASSAPPPRDSYGYTF. In DNA, the CDR3 is TGTGCCAGCAGTGCCCCACCCCCACGGGACAGCTATGGCTACACCTTC.

CDR3 amino acids: CASRGLVGYEQYF. CDR3 sequence (DNA): TGTGCCAGCAGGGGACTAGTCGGCTACGAGCAGTACTTC. The chain is built from TRBV27 and TRBJ2-7, with 8 positions matching TRBD2. Germline values: CDR1 MNHEY, CDR2 SMNVEV (reference sequence). The junction had 4 bases not matched to a gene; V was cut back by 6 bases and J by 3 bases. This CDR3 comprises 13 residues.

The chain uses TRBV18 and TRBJ1-6; 7 bases agree with TRBD1. Trimming at V came to 4 bases and at J to 7 bases, leaving 10 bases not matched to a gene. Germline V gives CDR1 KGHSH, CDR2 LQKENI. The CDR3 length is 16 residues. For the CDR3, the DNA is TGTGCCAGCTCACTCGGTGGAGGGGGCGCGAATTCACCCCTCCACTTT. Translating it yields CASSLGGGGANSPLHF.

This chain connects TRBV18 to TRBJ2-7, with D hard to call. The V end was cut by 3 bases, the J end by 0 bases, with 12 bases between. Germline V gene lookup returns CDR1 KGHSH and CDR2 LQKENI. This CDR3 has 15 residues. In DNA, the CDR3 is TGTGCCAGCTCACCCACCATACAGACCTCCTACGAGCAGTACTTC. It yields the protein CASSPTIQTSYEQYF.

This chain uses TRBV9 with TRBJ1-1; 9 bases align to TRBD1. This CDR3 has 15 residues. Germline assignment: CDR1 SGDLS and CDR2 YYNGEE. Trimming took 0 bases from V and 4 from J; bases not matched to a gene: 4. The chain's CDR3 is CASSVEGQGRTEAFF. CDR3 in DNA: TGTGCCAGCAGCGTAGAGGGACAGGGTCGCACTGAAGCTTTCTTT.

This chain connects TRBV6-5 to TRBJ2-7, with a weak D call TRBD1 (5 bases). The CDR3 covers 13 residues. Germline loops: CDR1 MNHEY, CDR2 SVGAGI. The ends were cut back, 6 bases at V and 4 bases at J, with 13 bases in the middle. The CDR3 here is CASRYGQGYEQYF. The CDR3 region has the DNA TGTGCCAGCAGATACGGCCAGGGTTACGAGCAGTACTTC.

The chain has TRBV9 and TRBJ2-1, with a tentative D call TRBD2 (6 bases). There are 13 residues in the CDR3. In germline, CDR1 is SGDLS, CDR2 YYNGEE. Trimming shortened V by 0 bases and J by 9 bases, and 10 bases separated the two germline ends. CDR3 DNA sequence: TGTGCCAGCAGCGTAGCTTCCGGGGGTGAGCAGTTCTTC. Translated: CASSVASGGEQFF.

This chain connects TRBV6-5 to TRBJ1-5, with 7 nucleotides matching TRBD1. Looked up from germline, CDR1 is MNHEY and CDR2 is SVGAGI. V gave up 7 bases and J gave up 2 bases; unmatched junction bases: 5. The CDR3 contains 14 residues. CDR3 sequence reads: CASTPGQGNQPQHF. DNA of the CDR3: TGTGCCAGCACACCCGGACAGGGCAATCAGCCCCAGCATTTT.

The table lists this clone with a count of one. The V call is TRBV29-1, the J call TRBJ2-1; D is unresolved. V shed 8 bases and J shed 5 bases, with 13 bases lying between them. CDR1 and CDR2 from the germline V gene are SQVTM and ANQGSEA. CDR3 length: 12 amino acids. CDR3 protein: CSTSWAHNEQFF. The CDR3 DNA reads as TGCAGCACCTCCTGGGCTCACAATGAGCAGTTCTTC.

On this clone: This same CDR3 is encoded by further DNA sequences in the sample. The chain has TRBV12-5 and TRBJ2-5, with 8 bases aligning to TRBD1. The junction had 4 bases not matched to a gene; V was cut back by 6 bases and J by 4 bases. Germline values: CDR1 LGHNT, CDR2 FRNRAP. This CDR3 comprises 13 residues. The chain's CDR3 is CASGRDRGETQYF. The CDR3 DNA sequence: TGTGCTAGTGGACGCGACAGGGGAGAGACCCAGTACTTC. The full variable domain, in which reference TRBV12-5 and TRBJ2-5 provide the parts outside the CDR3, is DARVTQTPRHKVTEMGQEVTMRCQPILGHNTVFWYRQTMMQGLELLAYFRNRAPLDDSGMPKDRFSAEMPDATLATLKIQPSEPRDSAVYFCASGRDRGETQYFGPGTRLLVL.